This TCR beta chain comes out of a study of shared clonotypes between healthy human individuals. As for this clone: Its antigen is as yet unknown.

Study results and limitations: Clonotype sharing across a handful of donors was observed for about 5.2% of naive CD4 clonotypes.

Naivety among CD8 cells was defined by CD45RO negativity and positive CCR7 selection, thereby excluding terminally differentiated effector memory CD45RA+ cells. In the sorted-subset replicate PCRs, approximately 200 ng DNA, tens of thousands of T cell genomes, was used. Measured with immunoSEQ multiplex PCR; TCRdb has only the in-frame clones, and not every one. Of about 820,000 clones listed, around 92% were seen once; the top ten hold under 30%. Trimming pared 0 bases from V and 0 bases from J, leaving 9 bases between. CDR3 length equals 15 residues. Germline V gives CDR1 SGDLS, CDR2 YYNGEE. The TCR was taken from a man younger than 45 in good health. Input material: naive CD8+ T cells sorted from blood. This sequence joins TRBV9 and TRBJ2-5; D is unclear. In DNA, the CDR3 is TGTGCCAGCAGCGTAGAGTCCGGAAACCAAGAGACCCAGTACTTC. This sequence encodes CASSVESGNQETQYF. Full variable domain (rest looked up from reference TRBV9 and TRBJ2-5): DSGVTQTPKHLITATGQRVTLRCSPRSGDLSVYWYQQSLDQGLQFLIQYYNGEERAKGNILERFSAQQFPDLHSELNLSSLELGDSALYFCASSVESGNQETQYFGPGTRLLVL.